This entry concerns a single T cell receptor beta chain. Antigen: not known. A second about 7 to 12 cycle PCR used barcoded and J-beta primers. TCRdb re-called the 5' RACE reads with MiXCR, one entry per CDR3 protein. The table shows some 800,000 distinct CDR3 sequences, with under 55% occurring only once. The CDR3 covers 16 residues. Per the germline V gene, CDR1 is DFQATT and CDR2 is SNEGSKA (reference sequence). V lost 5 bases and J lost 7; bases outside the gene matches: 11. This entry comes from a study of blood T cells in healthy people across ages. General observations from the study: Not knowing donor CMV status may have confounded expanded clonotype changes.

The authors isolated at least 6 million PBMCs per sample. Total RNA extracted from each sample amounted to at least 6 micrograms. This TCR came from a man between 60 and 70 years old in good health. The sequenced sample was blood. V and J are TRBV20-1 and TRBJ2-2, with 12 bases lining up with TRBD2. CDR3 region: CSAGLAGGPTGGELFF. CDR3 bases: TGCAGTGCTGGGCTAGCGGGGGGGCCAACGGGCGGGGAGCTGTTTTTT.